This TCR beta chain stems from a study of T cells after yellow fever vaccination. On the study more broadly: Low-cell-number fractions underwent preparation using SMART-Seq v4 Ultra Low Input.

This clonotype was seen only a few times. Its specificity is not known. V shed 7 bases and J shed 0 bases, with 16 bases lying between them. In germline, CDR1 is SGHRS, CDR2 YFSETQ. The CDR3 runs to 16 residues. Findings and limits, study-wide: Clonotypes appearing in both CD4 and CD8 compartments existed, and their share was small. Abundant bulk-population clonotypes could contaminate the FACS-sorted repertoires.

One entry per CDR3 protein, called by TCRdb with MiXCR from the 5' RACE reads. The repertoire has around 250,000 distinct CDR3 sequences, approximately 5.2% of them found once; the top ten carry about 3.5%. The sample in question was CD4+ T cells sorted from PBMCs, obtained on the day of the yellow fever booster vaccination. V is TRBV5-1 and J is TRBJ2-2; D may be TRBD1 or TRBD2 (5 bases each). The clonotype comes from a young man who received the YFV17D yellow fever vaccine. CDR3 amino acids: CASYRSGAANTGELFF. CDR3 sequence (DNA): TGCGCCAGCTACCGCTCCGGGGCGGCGAACACCGGGGAGCTGTTTTTT.